This T cell receptor (beta chain) was retrieved from a study of glioma-infiltrating T cells. With 2 bases removed from V and 4 bases from J, the gap between germline ends came to 6 bases. Germline loops: CDR1 SGHRS, CDR2 YFSETQ. The CDR3 length is 12 residues. Regarding the study as a whole: Non-neoplastic patients had below-expected tissue-blood divergence, while all gliomas exceeded expectation.

TCR alpha and beta CDR3 regions were amplified from RNA using iRepertoire nested multiplex PCR. Input was about 85-400 ng of tissue mRNA or PBMC total RNA. TCRdb used MiXCR to reprocess the multiplex PCR reads, holding one entry per CDR3 protein. In the table there are over 15,000 distinct CDR3 sequences, roughly 64% of which are singletons. A single count supports this clonotype. As yet, its antigen is unknown. V gene TRBV5-1 combines with J gene TRBJ1-1; possible D gene TRBD1, 5 bases. The sample consisted of glioma tissue, nonneoplastic brain tissue, or PBMCs (not recorded which). This TCR was recovered from a human donor with low-grade glioma or glioblastoma, undergoing nonglioma brain surgery, or in good health (not recorded which). The CDR3 DNA reads as TGCGCCAGCAGCTTCGGGGGCACTGAAGCTTTCTTT. This encodes CASSFGGTEAFF.